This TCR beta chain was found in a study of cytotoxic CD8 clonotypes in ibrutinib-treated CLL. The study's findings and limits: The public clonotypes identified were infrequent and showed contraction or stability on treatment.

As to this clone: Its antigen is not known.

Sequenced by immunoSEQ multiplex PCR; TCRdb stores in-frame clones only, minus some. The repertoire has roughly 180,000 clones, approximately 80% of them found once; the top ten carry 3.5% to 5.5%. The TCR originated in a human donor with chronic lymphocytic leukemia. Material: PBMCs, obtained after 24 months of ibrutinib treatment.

CDR3 in DNA: TGTGCCAGCAGGAAAGTTGGGGTAGAAGATGGCTACACCTTC. Its translation: CASRKVGVEDGYTF. The chain links TRBV9 to TRBJ1-2; D gene unclear. V lost 5 bases, J lost 6 bases, and 17 bases lay in between. CDR3 length: 14 residues. Germline CDR1 and CDR2: SGDLS and YYNGEE.